This entry is about one T cell receptor beta chain. The Seattle site enrolled patients during active infection and followed them longitudinally. The data derive from a study of blood T cell repertoires in COVID-19. Overall study: Spain, Italy and the United States supplied samples that represented acute and convalescent COVID-19. The cDNA or gDNA used as material had been derived from T cells, B-cell-depleted T cells, or PBMCs.

With 7 bases clipped from V and 0 bases from J, the junction kept 4 bases outside the gene matches. Germline assignment: CDR1 MDHEN and CDR2 SYDVKM. The CDR3 contains 14 residues. The assay was immunoSEQ multiplex PCR, and TCRdb's table has in-frame clones only and misses some. The data contain about 110,000 clones, around 78% of them seen just once; the ten biggest clones take up 6.2%. Sequenced sample: peripheral blood. The clonotype originates from a man older than 75 with COVID-19, enrolled during active disease. The V gene is TRBV28, the J gene TRBJ2-7; 9 nucleotides line up with TRBD1. The CDR3 spells CASNYRGPSYEQYF. The CDR3 DNA is TGTGCCAGCAACTACAGGGGGCCCTCCTACGAGCAGTACTTC.